Listed here are 16 T cell receptor beta chains from one sample, sequenced in a study of blood T cell repertoires in COVID-19. Some clones are missing from TCRdb's copy, which holds only in-frame ones; the method was immunoSEQ multiplex PCR. This table holds around 100,000 clones, roughly 92% found once. Sequenced material: peripheral blood. The receptors were sampled from a man aged 60-69 years with acute or convalescent COVID-19.

The rearrangement links TRBV19 to TRBJ2-3, with TRBD1 identical over 7 bases. The V and J ends lost 3 bases and 2 bases, in that order; junction bases with no gene match: 5. Germline CDR1 reads LNHDA; CDR2 reads SQIVND (reference sequence). The CDR3 is made up of 15 amino acids. CDR3 protein: CASSIQTGSTDTQYF. CDR3 in DNA: TGTGCCAGTAGTATCCAGACAGGGTCCACAGATACGCAGTATTTT.

This clone was found once. The V call is TRBV30, the J call TRBJ1-2; tentatively, D is TRBD1 (6 bases). This CDR3 contains 13 residues. In germline, CDR1 is GTSNPN, CDR2 SVGIG (reference sequence). V lost 5 bases to trimming and J lost 8 bases, with 18 bases between them. The CDR3 coding sequence is TGTGCCTGGGCCGACAGCCGCAGGGGCGGCTACACCTTC. As protein: CAWADSRRGGYTF.

In this sample, this clone turned up once. J is TRBJ1-2 and V is TRBV5-6, with a tentative D call TRBD1 (6 bases). Germline-derived CDR1 and CDR2 are SGHDT and YYEEEE. The CDR3 consists of 14 residues. Trimming removed 1 base from V and 1 base from J, with 8 bases in between. The CDR3 region has the DNA TGTGCCAGCAGCTTGTCAGGGGTTAACTATGGCTACACCTTC. It encodes CASSLSGVNYGYTF.

V and J are TRBV5-1 and TRBJ2-5; 8 nucleotides line up with TRBD1. The CDR3 is made up of 16 amino acids. Germline-derived CDR1 and CDR2 are SGHRS and YFSETQ. Trimming cost V 3 bases and J 0 bases; bases outside gene matches: 7. CDR3 DNA sequence: TGCGCCAGCAGCTCGACAGGGGCTCGGTACCAAGAGACCCAGTACTTC. Amino acids: CASSSTGARYQETQYF. The complete variable domain, with remaining parts taken from reference TRBV5-1 and TRBJ2-5, reads KAGVTQTPRYLIKTRGQQVTLSCSPISGHRSVSWYQQTPGQGLQFLFEYFSETQRNKGNFPGRFSGRQFSNSRSEMNVSTLELGDSALYLCASSSTGARYQETQYFGPGTRLLVL.

The count of this clone is one. The CDR3 sequence: CASSEILVGQGAEVNEKLFF. In DNA, the CDR3 is TGTGCCAGCAGTGAAATTTTGGTAGGACAGGGGGCTGAAGTAAATGAAAAACTGTTTTTT. The chain uses TRBV2 and TRBJ1-4, with 11 bases that match TRBD1. The V segment lost 2 bases and the J segment 5 bases; nucleotides outside the gene matches: 16. This CDR3 spans 20 amino acids. Looked up from germline, CDR1 is SNHLY and CDR2 is FYNNEI.

The chain is built from TRBV6-1 and TRBJ1-5, with 9 bases fitting TRBD1. The CDR3 consists of 15 residues. V lost 3 bases to trimming and J lost 6 bases; unmatched junction nucleotides: 6. Germline CDR1 is MNHNS and CDR2 is SASEGT. The CDR3 here is CASSDWGQGVQPQHF. CDR3 nucleotides: TGTGCCAGCAGTGATTGGGGACAGGGTGTTCAGCCCCAGCATTTT.

The sample holds one count of this clone. The chain joins TRBV6-7 to TRBJ1-5; 7 nucleotides align to TRBD1. TRBV6-7 is labeled an ORF, and its function is uncertain. V trimming: 5 bases; J trimming: 4 bases; junction bases outside the gene matches: 14. This CDR3 spans 17 amino acids. Here the CDR3 reads CASSQGQSVFRNQPQHF. DNA of the CDR3: TGTGCCAGCAGTCAGGGACAGTCCGTCTTTCGGAATCAGCCCCAGCATTTT.

The rearrangement links TRBV4-1 to TRBJ2-3; 7 bases are shared with TRBD1. Germline loops: CDR1 MGHRA, CDR2 YSYEKL. CDR3 length: 15 residues. Trimming at V came to 1 base and at J to 3 bases, leaving 4 bases not matched to a gene. The CDR3 spells CASSQGQGVTDTQYF. CDR3 nucleotide sequence: TGCGCCAGCAGCCAAGGACAGGGTGTAACAGATACGCAGTATTTT.

J is TRBJ2-3 and V is TRBV7-3, with a weak D call TRBD2 (6 bases). V was cut by 1 base and J by 1 base, with 9 bases left in between. The CDR3 sequence is 15 residues long. Germline V gives CDR1 SGHTA, CDR2 FQGTGA. The CDR3 nucleotides read TGTGCCAGCAGCTTAAGGAGGGGTGGCACAGATACGCAGTATTTT. Translation gives CASSLRRGGTDTQYF.

In this sample, this clone turned up a few times. V is TRBV2 and J is TRBJ2-2; the D gene is possibly TRBD1 (5 bases). Germline assignment: CDR1 SNHLY and CDR2 FYNNEI. The CDR3 extends over 14 amino acids. Deletions cut 7 bases from V and 1 base from J, with 10 bases between. CDR3 nucleotide sequence: TGTGCCAGCACTCGTCAGGGGAACACCGGGGAGCTGTTTTTT. It translates to CASTRQGNTGELFF.

The chain combines TRBV6-1 with TRBJ1-1, with 8 bases identical to TRBD1. Trimming took 3 bases from V and 6 from J; bases not matched to a gene: 3. The CDR3 sequence is 13 residues long. In germline, CDR1 is MNHNS, CDR2 SASEGT. The CDR3, as DNA: TGTGCCAGCAGTGAGGACAGGGAGTCTGAAGCTTTCTTT. Its translation: CASSEDRESEAFF.

V gene TRBV10-3 combines with J gene TRBJ2-1, with D possibly TRBD1 on 6 matching bases. Per germline, CDR1 ENHRY and CDR2 SYGVKD. V lost 2 bases and J lost 8, with 19 bases in between. The length of the CDR3 is 16 residues. The CDR3 region is CAISEPGRAGVYEQFF. In nucleotides, the CDR3 is TGTGCCATCAGTGAGCCTGGCAGGGCAGGGGTATATGAGCAGTTCTTC.

The chain carries TRBV3-1 (or the pseudogene TRBV3-2) and TRBJ2-6, with 9 bases fitting TRBD1. Germline values: CDR1 LGHDT, CDR2 YNNKEL (reference sequence). CDR3 length: 19 residues. J gave up 0 bases and V 2 bases, and 8 bases lay outside the gene matches. DNA of the CDR3: TGTGCCAGCAGCCAAAGAGGACAGGGGCCTTCCTCTGGGGCCAACGTCCTGACTTTC. Translated, it gives CASSQRGQGPSSGANVLTF.

The gene calls are TRBV6-1 and TRBJ1-2; 7 nucleotides match TRBD1. The CDR3 contains 16 residues. Germline V gene sequence: CDR1 MNHNS, CDR2 SASEGT. The ends lost 1 base at V and 2 bases at J; junction bases unmatched: 7. As DNA, the CDR3 is TGTGCCAGCAGTGAAGAGAGGCGCAGGGGGAACTATGGCTACACCTTC. It translates to CASSEERRRGNYGYTF.

For the CDR3, the DNA is TGTGCCAGCAGCCGCTTTACGACAGGCTCCTATGGCTACACCTTC. Its protein is CASSRFTTGSYGYTF. The chain employs TRBV3-1 (or the pseudogene TRBV3-2) and TRBJ1-2, with a tentative D call TRBD1 (6 bases). Trimming stripped 4 bases from V and 4 bases from J, with 16 bases between. Per germline, CDR1 LGHDT and CDR2 YNNKEL (reference sequence). The CDR3 runs to 15 residues.

In its sample, this clone was seen once. This rearrangement joins TRBV28 to TRBJ1-2; D is possibly TRBD1 (5 bases). Germline V gene sequence: CDR1 MDHEN, CDR2 SYDVKM. Trimming pared 4 bases from V and 3 bases from J, leaving 9 bases between. CDR3 length: 13 amino acids. The CDR3 region has the DNA TGTGCCAGCAGTTCCGGGACTGACTATGGCTACACCTTC. Translated: CASSSGTDYGYTF.